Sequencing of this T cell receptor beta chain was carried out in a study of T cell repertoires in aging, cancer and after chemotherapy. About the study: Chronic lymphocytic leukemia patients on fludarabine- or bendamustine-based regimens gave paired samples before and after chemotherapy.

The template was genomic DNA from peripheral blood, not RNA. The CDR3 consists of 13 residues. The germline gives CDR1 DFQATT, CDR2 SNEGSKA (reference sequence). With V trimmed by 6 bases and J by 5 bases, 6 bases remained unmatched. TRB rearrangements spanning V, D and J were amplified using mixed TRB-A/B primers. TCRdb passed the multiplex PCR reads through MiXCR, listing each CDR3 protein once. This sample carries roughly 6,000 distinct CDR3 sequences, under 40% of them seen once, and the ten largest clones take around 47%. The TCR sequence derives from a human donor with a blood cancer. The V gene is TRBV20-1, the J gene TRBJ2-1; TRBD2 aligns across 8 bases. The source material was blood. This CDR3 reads CSAENSGDNEQFF. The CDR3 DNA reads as TGCAGTGCAGAGAATAGCGGGGACAATGAGCAGTTCTTC.